One and the same sample provided the 20 T cell receptor beta chains below, sequenced in a study of sequential checkpoint blockade in melanoma. Treatment: randomized to nivolumab then ipilimumab (arm A) or the reverse (arm B). Clones were sequenced by immunoSEQ multiplex PCR, and TCRdb holds only the in-frame ones, with some missing. The data hold approximately 28,000 clones, with about 83% observed a single time. Sample: CD8+ T cells sorted from blood (inferred from file names), taken from a patient given nivolumab and ipilimumab in sequence. Receptors originate from a human donor with melanoma.

This chain connects TRBV7-9 to TRBJ2-3; maybe TRBD2 (7 bases). Looked up from germline, CDR1 is SEHNR and CDR2 is FQNEAQ (reference sequence). The CDR3 is 15 residues long. V was pared by 1 base and J by 1 base, with 9 bases between. The CDR3 region is CASSLVGGRTDTQYF. CDR3 sequence (DNA): TGTGCCAGCAGCTTAGTCGGGGGGCGCACAGATACGCAGTATTTT. The full variable domain, rest sourced from reference TRBV7-9 and TRBJ2-3, is DTGVSQNPRHKITKRGQNVTFRCDPISEHNRLYWYRQTLGQGPEFLTYFQNEAQLEKSRLLSDRFSAERPKGSFSTLEIQRTEQGDSAMYLCASSLVGGRTDTQYFGPGTRLTVL.

The J gene is TRBJ1-2, the V gene TRBV28; 9 bases fit TRBD1. V gave up 6 bases and J gave up 4 bases; unmatched junction bases: 18. The CDR3 consists of 18 residues. Germline V CDR1 and CDR2: MDHEN, SYDVKM. DNA for the CDR3: TGTGCCAGCAGCCTGACGTCACTCCGGGACAGGGCGTCCTATGGCTACACCTTC. As protein: CASSLTSLRDRASYGYTF.

This rearrangement joins TRBV7-9 to TRBJ2-1; TRBD1 is a possible D gene (5 bases). CDR3 length: 13 residues. Trimming stripped 0 bases from V and 7 bases from J, with 7 bases between. Germline-derived CDR1 and CDR2 are SEHNR and FQNEAQ (reference sequence). In DNA, the CDR3 is TGTGCCAGCAGCTTAGCGCAGGGAAATGAGCAGTTCTTC. Its protein is CASSLAQGNEQFF. The variable domain in full, completed from reference TRBV7-9 and TRBJ2-1, reads DTGVSQNPRHKITKRGQNVTFRCDPISEHNRLYWYRQTLGQGPEFLTYFQNEAQLEKSRLLSDRFSAERPKGSFSTLEIQRTEQGDSAMYLCASSLAQGNEQFFGPGTRLTVL.

The chain uses TRBV29-1 and TRBJ2-1; 9 bases agree with TRBD2. V trimming: 3 bases; J trimming: 7 bases; junction bases outside the gene matches: 4. Per the germline V gene, CDR1 is SQVTM and CDR2 is ANQGSEA. This CDR3 spans 13 amino acids. DNA for the CDR3: TGCAGCGTTGACGTAGCGGGAGTGAATGAGCAGTTCTTC. This sequence encodes CSVDVAGVNEQFF.

This clone was recorded once. V is TRBV11-2 and J is TRBJ2-1, with D tentatively TRBD1 (8 bases). The V gene's germline CDR1 is SGHAT and CDR2 FQNNGV. This CDR3 region has 17 residues. Deletions cut 0 bases from V and 7 bases from J, with 19 bases between. The CDR3 here is CASSLDGEQGGGNEQFF. The CDR3 bases are TGTGCCAGCAGCTTAGATGGTGAACAGGGGGGAGGGAATGAGCAGTTCTTC.

This sequence joins TRBV6-5 and TRBJ1-2; D remains ambiguous. The CDR3 runs 14 residues. V was trimmed by 0 bases and J by 4 bases, leaving 9 bases between them. Germline assignment: CDR1 MNHEY and CDR2 SVGAGI. The CDR3 sequence is CASSYSREFYGYTF. CDR3 bases: TGTGCCAGCAGTTACTCCCGAGAGTTCTATGGCTACACCTTC.

A remark on this clone: Other DNA variants within this sample encode the same CDR3. The V call is TRBV6-5, the J call TRBJ2-7; the D is unclear. Trimming cost V 2 bases and J 1 base, with 6 bases left between them. Per germline, CDR1 MNHEY and CDR2 SVGAGI. The CDR3 extends over 13 amino acids. The DNA for the CDR3 is TGTGCCAGCAGTTACGGCCTTTCCTACGAGCAGTACTTC. Encoded protein: CASSYGLSYEQYF.

The J gene is TRBJ2-2, the V gene TRBV18; tentative D call: TRBD2 (6 bases). The V end lost 2 bases, the J end lost 8 bases, and 18 bases lay between the germline ends. Per the germline V gene, CDR1 is KGHSH and CDR2 is LQKENI. This CDR3 comprises 16 residues. The CDR3 bases are TGTGCCAGCTCACCATCAGCGGGCCGACCCCCGGGGGAGCTGTTTTTT. Translated: CASSPSAGRPPGELFF.

V gene TRBV28 combines with J gene TRBJ2-3; TRBD1 matches 9 bases. There are 15 residues in the CDR3. Germline V gene data show CDR1 as MDHEN and CDR2 as SYDVKM. Trimming removed 5 bases from V and 4 bases from J; junction bases left unmatched: 7. Here the CDR3 reads CASSPPGQGSDTQYF. The CDR3 nucleotides are TGTGCCAGCAGTCCCCCGGGACAGGGATCAGATACGCAGTATTTT.

This clone was observed a handful of times. The genes are TRBV6-6 and TRBJ2-2, with TRBD1 matching over 8 bases. CDR1 is MNHNY and CDR2 is SVGAGI in the germline V gene (reference sequence). This CDR3 spans 14 amino acids. J lost 6 bases, V lost 4 bases, and 4 bases had no gene match. CDR3 DNA: TGTGCCAGCAGTTCCGGGACAGGATCCGGGGAGCTGTTTTTT. Amino acid sequence: CASSSGTGSGELFF.

This clone was counted only a few times. The V and J genes are TRBV5-6 and TRBJ1-2; D unclear. From germline, CDR1 is SGHDT and CDR2 YYEEEE. Trimming cost V 0 bases and J 8 bases, with 17 bases left between them. The CDR3 loop spans 15 amino acids. CDR3 bases: TGTGCCAGCAGCTTGGCGGCGGTCTCCCTTAAGGGCTACACCTTC. Translated: CASSLAAVSLKGYTF.

The CDR3: CASSHAPGDMNTEAFF. The CDR3 DNA reads as TGTGCCAGCAGCCACGCCCCAGGCGACATGAACACTGAAGCTTTCTTT. The rearrangement joins TRBV7-9 to TRBJ1-1; D not resolved. V dropped 5 bases and J dropped 0 bases, with 16 bases sitting between them. This CDR3 contains 16 residues. Germline CDR1 SEHNR, CDR2 FQNEAQ (reference sequence).

The genes are TRBV6-5 and TRBJ2-7; 10 bases agree with TRBD2. The CDR3 spans 16 residues. CDR1 and CDR2 (germline): MNHEY, SVGAGI. V was pared by 0 bases and J by 2 bases, with 4 bases of the junction left unmatched. The CDR3 coding sequence is TGTGCCAGCAGTTACTCCGGGACTAGCGCCACCTACGAGCAGTACTTC. It encodes CASSYSGTSATYEQYF.

The rearrangement uses TRBV7-9 and TRBJ2-1; 7 bases line up with TRBD2. The CDR3 totals 19 residues. Germline V gene sequence: CDR1 SEHNR, CDR2 FQNEAQ (reference sequence). V shed 5 bases, J shed 4 bases, and the junction held 20 bases outside the gene matches. This CDR3 is CASSTVIIGASGLYNEQFF. CDR3 sequence (DNA): TGTGCCAGCAGCACCGTAATAATCGGTGCTAGCGGCCTTTACAATGAGCAGTTCTTC.

This chain connects TRBV7-9 to TRBJ1-2, with a possible D match to TRBD1 (6 bases). Germline V gene sequence: CDR1 SEHNR, CDR2 FQNEAQ (reference sequence). This CDR3 spans 15 amino acids. The ends were cut back, 5 bases at V and 0 bases at J, with 13 bases in the middle. The CDR3 loop is CASSGRQATNYGYTF. The CDR3 coding sequence is TGTGCCAGCAGCGGTAGACAGGCAACTAACTATGGCTACACCTTC.

This clone was detected a few times. V gene TRBV19 combines with J gene TRBJ2-7; 8 bases agree with TRBD2. This CDR3 contains 14 residues. Germline assignment: CDR1 LNHDA and CDR2 SQIVND (reference sequence). The V gene end was trimmed by 2 bases and the J gene end by 2 bases; junction bases not matched to a gene: 2. The CDR3 sequence: CASSIWRGAYEQYF. CDR3 coding DNA: TGTGCCAGTAGTATATGGCGGGGGGCCTACGAGCAGTACTTC.

This clone was seen a handful of times. The chain carries TRBV10-2 and TRBJ2-5; the match to TRBD2 covers 7 bases. The CDR3 is 15 residues long. In germline, CDR1 is WSHSY, CDR2 SAAADI. The ends lost 6 bases at V and 3 bases at J; junction bases unmatched: 10. The CDR3 DNA reads TGCGCCAGCAGGCCCGGGACTACAATAGAAGAGACCCAGTACTTC. Translated, it gives CASRPGTTIEETQYF.

This chain links TRBV7-3 with TRBJ2-3; D might be TRBD1 (5 bases). The CDR3 has 14 residues. V lost 2 bases, J lost 1 base, and 7 bases lay in between. CDR1 is SGHTA and CDR2 is FQGTGA in the germline V gene. The CDR3 reads CASSLLGGTDTQYF. The CDR3 DNA is TGTGCCAGCAGCTTACTAGGGGGCACAGATACGCAGTATTTT.

This chain uses TRBV9 with TRBJ1-1; maybe TRBD1 (5 bases). The length of the CDR3 is 14 residues. With 2 bases removed from V and 3 bases from J, the gap between germline ends came to 11 bases. The V gene's germline CDR1 is SGDLS and CDR2 YYNGEE. CDR3 coding DNA: TGTGCCAGCAGCGTCGGGGGGAGGGACACTGAAGCTTTCTTT. Its translation: CASSVGGRDTEAFF.

A word on this clone: Its ends do not fully match the called genes, so a read error is possible. The same CDR3 is also encoded by other DNA sequences in this sample. The chain combines TRBV4-1 with TRBJ1-1; D is ambiguous. Germline V gives CDR1 MGHRA, CDR2 YSYEKL. This CDR3 comprises 13 residues. CDR3 residues: CASSQVVTNEAFF. The CDR3 DNA reads as TGTGCCAGCAGCCAAGTCGTGACAAATGAAGCTTTCTTT.